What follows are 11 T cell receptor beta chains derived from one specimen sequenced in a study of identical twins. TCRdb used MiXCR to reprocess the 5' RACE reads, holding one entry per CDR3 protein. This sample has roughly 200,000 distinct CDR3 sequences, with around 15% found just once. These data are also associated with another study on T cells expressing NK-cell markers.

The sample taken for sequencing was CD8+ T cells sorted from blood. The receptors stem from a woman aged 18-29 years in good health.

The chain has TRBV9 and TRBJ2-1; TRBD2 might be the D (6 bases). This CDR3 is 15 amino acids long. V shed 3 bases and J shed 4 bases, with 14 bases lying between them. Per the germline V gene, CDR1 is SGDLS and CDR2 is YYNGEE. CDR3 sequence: CASSAGSPVYNEQFF. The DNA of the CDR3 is TGTGCCAGCAGCGCCGGGAGCCCGGTTTACAATGAGCAGTTCTTC.

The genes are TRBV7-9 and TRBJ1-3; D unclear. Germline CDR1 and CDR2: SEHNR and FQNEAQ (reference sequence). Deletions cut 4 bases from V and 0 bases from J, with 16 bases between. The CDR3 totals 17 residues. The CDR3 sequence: CASSSLTRADSGNTIYF. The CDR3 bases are TGTGCCAGCAGCTCCCTGACGAGGGCTGACTCTGGAAACACCATATATTTT.

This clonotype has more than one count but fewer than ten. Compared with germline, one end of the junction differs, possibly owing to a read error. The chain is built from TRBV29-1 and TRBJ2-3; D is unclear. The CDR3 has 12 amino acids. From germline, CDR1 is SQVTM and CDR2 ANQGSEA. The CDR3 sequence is CSVEDTTDTQYF. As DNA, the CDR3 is TGCAGCGTGGAAGACACCACAGATACGCAGTATTTT.

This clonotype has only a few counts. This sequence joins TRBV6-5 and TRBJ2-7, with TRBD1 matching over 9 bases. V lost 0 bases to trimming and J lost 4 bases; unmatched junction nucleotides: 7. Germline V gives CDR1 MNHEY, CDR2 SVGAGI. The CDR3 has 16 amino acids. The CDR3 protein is CASSYSTYRGQYEQYF. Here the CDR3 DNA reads TGTGCCAGCAGTTACTCGACTTACAGGGGGCAATACGAGCAGTACTTC.

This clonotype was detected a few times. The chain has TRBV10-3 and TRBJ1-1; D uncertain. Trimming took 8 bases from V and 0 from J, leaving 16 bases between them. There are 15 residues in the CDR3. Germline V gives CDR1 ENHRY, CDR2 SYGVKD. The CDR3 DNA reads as TGTGCCATCTTGCGGGATCTCGATTTGAACACTGAAGCTTTCTTT. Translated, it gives CAILRDLDLNTEAFF.

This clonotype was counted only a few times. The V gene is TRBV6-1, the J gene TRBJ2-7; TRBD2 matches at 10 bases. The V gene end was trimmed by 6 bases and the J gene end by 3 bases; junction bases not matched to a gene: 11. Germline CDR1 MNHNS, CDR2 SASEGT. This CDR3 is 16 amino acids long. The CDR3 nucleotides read TGTGCCAGCAGCCTAAGCGAACTAGCGGGACGCTACGAGCAGTACTTC. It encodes CASSLSELAGRYEQYF.

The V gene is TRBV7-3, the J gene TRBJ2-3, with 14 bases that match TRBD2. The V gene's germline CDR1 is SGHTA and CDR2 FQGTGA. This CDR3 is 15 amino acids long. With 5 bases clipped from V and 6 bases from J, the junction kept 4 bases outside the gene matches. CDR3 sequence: CASSPGTSGGDTQYF. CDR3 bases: TGTGCCAGCAGCCCAGGGACTAGCGGGGGTGATACGCAGTATTTT. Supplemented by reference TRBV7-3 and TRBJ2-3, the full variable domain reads GAGVSQTPSNKVTEKGKYVELRCDPISGHTALYWYRQSLGQGPEFLIYFQGTGAADDSGLPNDRFFAVRPEGSVSTLKIQRTERGDSAVYLCASSPGTSGGDTQYFGPGTRLTVL.

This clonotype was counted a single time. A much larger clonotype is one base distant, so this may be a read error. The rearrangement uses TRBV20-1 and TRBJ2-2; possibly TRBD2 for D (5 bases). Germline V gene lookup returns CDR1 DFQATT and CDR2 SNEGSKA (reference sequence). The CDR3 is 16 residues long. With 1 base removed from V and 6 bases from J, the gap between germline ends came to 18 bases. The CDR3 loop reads CSARVRDDGESGELFF. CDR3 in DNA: TGCAGTGCTAGAGTACGGGATGACGGGGAATCCGGGGAGCTGTTTTTT.

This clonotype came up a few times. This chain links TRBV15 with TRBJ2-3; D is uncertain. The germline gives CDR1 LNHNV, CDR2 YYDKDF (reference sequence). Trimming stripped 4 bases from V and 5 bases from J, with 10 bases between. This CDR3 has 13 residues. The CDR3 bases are TGTGCCACCAGCAACCCCCCGGGAGATACGCAGTATTTT. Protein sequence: CATSNPPGDTQYF. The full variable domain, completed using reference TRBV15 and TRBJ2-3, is DAMVIQNPRYQVTQFGKPVTLSCSQTLNHNVMYWYQQKSSQAPKLLFHYYDKDFNNEADTPDNFQSRRPNTSFCFLDIRSPGLGDTAMYLCATSNPPGDTQYFGPGTRLTVL.

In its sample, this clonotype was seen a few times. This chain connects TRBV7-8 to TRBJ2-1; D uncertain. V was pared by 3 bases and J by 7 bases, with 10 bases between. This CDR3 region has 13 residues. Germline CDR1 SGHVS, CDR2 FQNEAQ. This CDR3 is CASSFGSVNEQFF. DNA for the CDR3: TGTGCCAGCAGCTTCGGGTCTGTGAATGAGCAGTTCTTC.

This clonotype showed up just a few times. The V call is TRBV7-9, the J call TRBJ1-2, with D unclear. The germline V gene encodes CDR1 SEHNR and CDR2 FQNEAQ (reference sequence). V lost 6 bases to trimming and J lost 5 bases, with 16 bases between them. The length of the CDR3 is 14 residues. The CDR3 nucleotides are TGTGCCAGCAGAGGAGGTCGGGTTCAATATGGCTACACCTTC. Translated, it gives CASRGGRVQYGYTF.